One and the same sample provided the 21 T cell receptor beta chains below, sequenced in a study of identical twins. Via MiXCR, TCRdb re-called the 5' RACE reads, giving one row per CDR3 protein. The sample includes roughly 1.6 million distinct CDR3 sequences, about 31% of them seen just once. Sequenced material: cord blood. Every receptor here comes from a newborn girl in good health.

This clonotype has a handful of counts. The V and J genes are TRBV5-1 and TRBJ2-7, with TRBD2 identical over 9 bases. This CDR3 region has 14 residues. The ends lost 0 bases at V and 5 bases at J; junction bases unmatched: 3. Germline V gene sequence: CDR1 SGHRS, CDR2 YFSETQ. CDR3 DNA sequence: TGCGCCAGCAGCTTGGTTCCTAGCGGGAACGAGCAGTACTTC. It is translated as CASSLVPSGNEQYF.

This chain connects TRBV3-1 to TRBJ1-1; D gene unclear. The germline gives CDR1 LGHDT, CDR2 YNNKEL (reference sequence). Trimming cost V 2 bases and J 1 base, with 8 bases left between them. CDR3 length: 14 amino acids. CDR3 bases: TGTGCCAGCAGCCAACCTCACAGGAACACTGAAGCTTTCTTT. It is translated as CASSQPHRNTEAFF.

This clonotype was found many times. V and J are TRBV20-1 and TRBJ2-7, with a tentative D call TRBD1 (5 bases). The CDR3 extends over 13 amino acids. Trimming removed 1 base from V and 0 bases from J, with 7 bases in between. CDR1 is DFQATT, CDR2 SNEGSKA, per germline (reference sequence). The CDR3 region has the DNA TGCAGTGCTAGAGGAGACAGCTCCTACGAGCAGTACTTC. Translated: CSARGDSSYEQYF.

The J gene is TRBJ2-2, the V gene TRBV29-1, with 11 bases that match TRBD1. Germline loops: CDR1 SQVTM, CDR2 ANQGSEA. The junction had 4 bases not matched to a gene; V was cut back by 6 bases and J by 4 bases. The CDR3 is 14 amino acids. In DNA form, the CDR3 reads TGCAGCGTCAGGACAGGGGGCGTCACCGGGGAGCTGTTTTTT. Its translation: CSVRTGGVTGELFF.

This clonotype was detected a few times. The V gene is TRBV12-3 or TRBV12-4, the J gene TRBJ2-3, with D perhaps matching TRBD1 (6 bases). Trimming pared 10 bases from V and 0 bases from J, leaving 14 bases between. CDR3 size: 14 residues. CDR3 sequence (DNA): TGTGCCAACAAGGGGGATCTAAGCACAGATACGCAGTATTTT. This codes for CANKGDLSTDTQYF.

This clonotype was picked up a small number of times. The CDR3 sequence: CASSPGLAGIEQYF. The CDR3 region has the DNA TGTGCCAGCAGTCCGGGACTAGCGGGAATTGAGCAGTACTTC. The chain has TRBV6-5 and TRBJ2-7; 13 positions agree with TRBD2. The CDR3 covers 14 residues. V lost 5 bases, J lost 7 bases, and 5 bases stayed unmatched. Germline loops: CDR1 MNHEY, CDR2 SVGAGI.

This clonotype was found many times. One end of the junction is discordant with germline, which a read error may explain. The V and J genes are TRBV5-1 and TRBJ1-2; 8 bases map to TRBD1. The CDR3 runs 12 residues. Germline assignment: CDR1 SGHRS and CDR2 YFSETQ. The chain's CDR3 is CASSLQGDGYTF. As DNA, the CDR3 is TGTGCCAGCAGCTTACAGGGGGATGGCTACACCTTC.

The gene calls are TRBV12-3 or TRBV12-4 and TRBJ1-2, with D perhaps matching TRBD1 (6 bases). The CDR3 spans 13 residues. Trimming stripped 6 bases from V and 7 bases from J, with 15 bases between. This CDR3 is CASSWTDRPGYTF. The CDR3 nucleotides read TGTGCCAGCAGCTGGACAGACAGACCTGGCTACACCTTC.

This clonotype occurred a few times. A junction end diverges from the germline sequence, so it may reflect a read error. This rearrangement joins TRBV5-1 to TRBJ2-1; D call uncertain. CDR1 and CDR2 from the germline V gene are SGHRS and YFSETQ. There are 13 residues in the CDR3. Written as DNA, the CDR3 is TGCGCCAGCACCTTGGGTGTTGGCAATGAGCAGTTCTTC. Its translation: CASTLGVGNEQFF.

Details on this clonotype: A read error is possible here, since a much larger clone lies one base away. The chain recombines TRBV14 with TRBJ2-1, with D perhaps matching TRBD1 (6 bases). The CDR3 consists of 14 residues. Germline V gives CDR1 SGHDN, CDR2 FVKESK. The CDR3 sequence: CAGSQVWGRGEQFF. The CDR3 DNA sequence: TGTGCCGGCAGCCAAGTTTGGGGGCGCGGCGAGCAGTTCTTC.

The table lists this clonotype with a few counts. CDR3 nucleotides: TGCAGTGCTCCTATGCGGGGAGGGAATAATTCACCCCTCCACTTT. Encoded protein: CSAPMRGGNNSPLHF. The chain links TRBV20-1 to TRBJ1-6; D unresolved. CDR1 and CDR2 from the germline V gene are DFQATT and SNEGSKA (reference sequence). Trimming took off 5 bases at V and 5 bases at J, with 16 bases between the two ends. CDR3 length: 15 amino acids.

The chain couples TRBV4-1 to TRBJ1-4; D gene ambiguous. V dropped 1 base and J dropped 7 bases, with 13 bases sitting between them. Germline V gene sequence: CDR1 MGHRA, CDR2 YSYEKL. The CDR3 runs to 15 residues. CDR3 coding DNA: TGCGCCAGCAGCCAAGGGCACTCAAGAAGTGAAAAACTGTTTTTT. It specifies CASSQGHSRSEKLFF.

As regards this clonotype: A read error is possible here, since a much larger clone lies one base away. The CDR3 region has the DNA TGCAGTGCTAGAACGAAGGGACAGAGTTCCAACTACGAGCGGTACTTC. Translating gives CSARTKGQSSNYERYF. The chain joins TRBV20-1 to TRBJ2-7, with 7 bases lining up with TRBD1. The CDR3 is 16 residues long. CDR1 is DFQATT, CDR2 SNEGSKA, per germline (reference sequence).

This clonotype was counted between two and nine times. The rearrangement links TRBV20-1 to TRBJ2-3, with D possibly being TRBD1 or TRBD2 (6 bases each). The germline gives CDR1 DFQATT, CDR2 SNEGSKA (reference sequence). The CDR3 spans 15 residues. V lost 1 base, J lost 3 bases, and 14 bases lay in between. The CDR3 DNA follows: TGCAGTGCTAGAGGGGGGCGGGGCCGTACAGATACGCAGTATTTT. Its protein product is CSARGGRGRTDTQYF.

This chain links TRBV7-9 with TRBJ2-1; TRBD1 is a possible D gene (5 bases). CDR3 length equals 16 residues. CDR1 and CDR2 from the germline V gene are SEHNR and FQNEAQ (reference sequence). With 5 bases removed from V and 6 bases from J, the gap between germline ends came to 20 bases. The CDR3 spells CASSPKWTHRGNEQFF. CDR3 DNA: TGTGCCAGCAGCCCCAAATGGACCCATAGGGGCAATGAGCAGTTCTTC.

This clonotype was detected once. The rearrangement links TRBV20-1 to TRBJ2-5; D is undetermined. The CDR3 runs 14 residues. Per the germline V gene, CDR1 is DFQATT and CDR2 is SNEGSKA (reference sequence). V dropped 5 bases and J dropped 11 bases, with 24 bases sitting between them. CDR3 in DNA: TGCAGTGCTTCGAGTTCGCGGCGGTTACATGAGCAGTACTTC. Translating gives CSASSSRRLHEQYF.

The rearrangement joins TRBV20-1 to TRBJ1-1, with 7 bases matching TRBD1. Germline V CDR1 and CDR2: DFQATT, SNEGSKA (reference sequence). V was clipped by 1 base and J by 0 bases; unmatched bases: 2. The CDR3 sequence is 14 residues long. DNA for the CDR3: TGCAGTGCTAGAGGCGACAGGGTGAACACTGAAGCTTTCTTT. Translation gives CSARGDRVNTEAFF.

This rearrangement joins TRBV6-5 to TRBJ2-1; unclear D gene. In germline, CDR1 is MNHEY, CDR2 SVGAGI. This CDR3 contains 14 residues. The ends were cut back, 0 bases at V and 7 bases at J, with 10 bases in the middle. The CDR3 sequence: CASSYSWTTNEQFF. The CDR3, as DNA: TGTGCCAGCAGTTACTCTTGGACCACAAATGAGCAGTTCTTC.

In regard to this clonotype: The junction does not match germline at one end; this may be a read error. V gene TRBV29-1 combines with J gene TRBJ1-1, with no clear D. CDR1 and CDR2 from the germline V gene are SQVTM and ANQGSEA. This CDR3 has 11 amino acids. CDR3 residues: CSLRVNTEVFF. Here the CDR3 DNA reads TGCAGCCTTAGGGTGAACACTGAAGTTTTCTTT.

The V and J genes are TRBV3-1 and TRBJ2-4; either TRBD1 or TRBD2 may fit D (5 bases each). The length of the CDR3 is 15 residues. Germline CDR1 reads LGHDT; CDR2 reads YNNKEL (reference sequence). The V end was cut by 3 bases, the J end by 6 bases, with 15 bases between. CDR3 DNA: TGTGCCAGCAGCCAGTGGCAGGGTGAGGGAAACATTCAGTACTTC. It is translated as CASSQWQGEGNIQYF.

In regard to this clonotype: Its ends do not fully match the called genes, so a read error is possible. The rearrangement joins TRBV7-9 to TRBJ1-2; D is undetermined. Germline values: CDR1 SEHNR, CDR2 FQNEAQ (reference sequence). CDR3 length: 14 amino acids. DNA for the CDR3: TGTGCCAGCATCATTAGCGGGTCTAACTATGGCTGCACCTTC. It encodes CASIISGSNYGCTF. Full variable domain (outside the CDR3, taken from reference TRBV7-9 and TRBJ1-2): DTGVSQNPRHKITKRGQNVTFRCDPISEHNRLYWYRQTLGQGPEFLTYFQNEAQLEKSRLLSDRFSAERPKGSFSTLEIQRTEQGDSAMYLCASIISGSNYGCTFGSGTRLTVV.